These 2 T cell receptor beta chains originate from one sample sequenced in a study of blood T cells in healthy people across ages. Primers used in a second PCR of about 6 to 11 cycles were a sample-barcoded 5' primer and a J-beta primer mix. TCRdb itself ran the 5' RACE reads through MiXCR, one entry per CDR3 protein. The sample holds about 1.8 million distinct CDR3 sequences, just under 50% seen once. The sample consisted of blood. Receptors originate from a middle-aged woman in good health.

The V call is TRBV5-1, the J call TRBJ1-4; D uncertain. The CDR3 spans 14 residues. V was pared by 0 bases and J by 8 bases, with 11 bases between. Per the germline V gene, CDR1 is SGHRS and CDR2 is YFSETQ. The CDR3 spells CASSLAVGQEKLFF. CDR3 nucleotides: TGCGCCAGCAGCTTGGCCGTCGGCCAGGAAAAACTGTTTTTT.

The rearrangement joins TRBV6-6 to TRBJ1-5, with 9 bases fitting TRBD1. V shed 4 bases and J 1 base; nucleotides not matched to a gene: 5. Germline CDR1 and CDR2: MNHNY and SVGAGI (reference sequence). CDR3 length equals 16 residues. The CDR3 sequence: CASSSGQGGSNQPQHF. CDR3 DNA sequence: TGTGCCAGCAGTTCGGGACAGGGCGGAAGCAATCAGCCCCAGCATTTT.